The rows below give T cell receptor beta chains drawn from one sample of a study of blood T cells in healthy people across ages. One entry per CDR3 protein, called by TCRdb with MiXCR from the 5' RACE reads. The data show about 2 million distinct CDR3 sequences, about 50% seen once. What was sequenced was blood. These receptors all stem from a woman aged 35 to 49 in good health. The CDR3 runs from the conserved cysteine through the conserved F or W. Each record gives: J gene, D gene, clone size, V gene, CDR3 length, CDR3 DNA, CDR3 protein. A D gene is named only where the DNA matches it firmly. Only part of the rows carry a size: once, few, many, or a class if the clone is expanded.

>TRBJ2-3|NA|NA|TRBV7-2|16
TGTGCCAGCAGCTTAGAGACAGTCACTAGCACAGATACGCAGTATTTT
CASSLETVTSTDTQYF
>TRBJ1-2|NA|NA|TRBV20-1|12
TGCAGTGCTAGTGGCGGCGGGGGTGGCTACACCTTC
CSASGGGGGYTF
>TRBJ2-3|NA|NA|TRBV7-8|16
TGTGCCAGCAGCTTAGTCCAGGGCCTTAGCACAGATACGCAGTATTTT
CASSLVQGLSTDTQYF
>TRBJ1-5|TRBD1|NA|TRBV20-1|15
TGCAGTGCTCCCGGACAGGGGGCTAGCAATCAGCCCCAGCATTTT
CSAPGQGASNQPQHF
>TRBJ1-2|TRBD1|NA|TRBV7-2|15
TGTGCCAGCAGCCCCGGACAGGGGCGAGGCTATGGCTACACCTTC
CASSPGQGRGYGYTF
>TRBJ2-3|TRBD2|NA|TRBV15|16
TGTGCCACCAGCAGAGACCCTAGCGGACGCACAGATACGCAGTATTTT
CATSRDPSGRTDTQYF
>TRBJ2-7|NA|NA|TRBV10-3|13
TGTGCCATCAGACCGGGCCCCGGGGACGAGCAGTACTTC
CAIRPGPGDEQYF
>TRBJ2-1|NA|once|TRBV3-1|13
TGTGCCAGCAGCCAAAAGATACGCAATGAGCAGTTCTTC
CASSQKIRNEQFF
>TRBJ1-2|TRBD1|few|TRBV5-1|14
TGCGCCAGCAGCTTAGACAGGGTGGACTATGGCTACACCTTC
CASSLDRVDYGYTF
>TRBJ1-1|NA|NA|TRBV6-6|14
TGTGCCAGCCTCGAACAGGAGGTCAGCACTGAAGCTTTCTTT
CASLEQEVSTEAFF